These 30 T cell receptor beta chains share one sample of origin, sequenced in a study of beta chain features in type 1 diabetes. TCRB transcripts that were expressed got sequenced, as all of the isolated RNA had been reverse transcribed. TCRdb's table, derived via immunoSEQ multiplex PCR, lists solely in-frame clones and lacks some. The table includes over 300,000 clones, around 9.7% detected once. Their cognate antigens are unknown. Whole-study results and caveats: In all four CD4+ subsets, TCRB CDR3 length was significantly, moderately reduced in type 1 diabetes.

Source material: central memory CD4+ T cells from blood. These receptor sequences come from a man between 25 and 39 years old with type 1 diabetes.

The chain couples TRBV30 to TRBJ2-5, with D hard to call. This CDR3 has 12 amino acids. Germline V CDR1 and CDR2: GTSNPN, SVGIG (reference sequence). Trimming stripped 3 bases from V and 4 bases from J, with 9 bases between. The CDR3 nucleotides are TGTGCCTGGAGCTCTGGCGGAGAGACCCAGTACTTC. Protein sequence: CAWSSGGETQYF.

V and J are TRBV5-1 and TRBJ2-2, with D uncertain. This CDR3 spans 13 amino acids. The germline gives CDR1 SGHRS, CDR2 YFSETQ. Trimming removed 1 base from V and 4 bases from J, with 5 bases in between. CDR3 nucleotides: TGCGCCAGCAGCTTGTCATCCACCGGGGAGCTGTTTTTT. Protein: CASSLSSTGELFF. Full variable domain (remainder filled in from reference TRBV5-1 and TRBJ2-2): KAGVTQTPRYLIKTRGQQVTLSCSPISGHRSVSWYQQTPGQGLQFLFEYFSETQRNKGNFPGRFSGRQFSNSRSEMNVSTLELGDSALYLCASSLSSTGELFFGEGSRLTVL.

This sequence joins TRBV5-5 and TRBJ2-2, with D unresolved. The V and J ends lost 7 bases and 6 bases respectively, with 13 bases between them. Germline values: CDR1 SGHKS, CDR2 YYEKEE (reference sequence). CDR3 length: 13 amino acids. In DNA, the CDR3 is TGTGCCAGCCAAAAGGAGTATTCCGGGGAGCTGTTTTTT. This gives the protein CASQKEYSGELFF.

This clone was seen a few times. The rearrangement links TRBV6-5 to TRBJ2-7; 12 nucleotides align to TRBD2. Germline V CDR1 and CDR2: MNHEY, SVGAGI. V shed 0 bases, J shed 4 bases, and the junction held 4 bases outside the gene matches. CDR3 size: 16 residues. This CDR3 is CASSYSETSGGYEQYF. The CDR3 DNA reads as TGTGCCAGCAGTTACTCGGAGACTAGCGGGGGTTACGAGCAGTACTTC.

The chain combines TRBV6-5 with TRBJ2-7; the D gene is possibly TRBD2 (7 bases). CDR1 is MNHEY and CDR2 is SVGAGI in the germline V gene. The V and J ends lost 6 bases and 1 base respectively, with 16 bases between them. There are 15 residues in the CDR3. CDR3 sequence: CASSHGGQGSYEQYF. The CDR3, as DNA: TGTGCCAGCAGCCACGGGGGGCAGGGATCCTACGAGCAGTACTTC.

This clone came up a few times. The rearrangement joins TRBV30 to TRBJ1-1; TRBD1 aligns across 9 bases. The CDR3 extends over 12 amino acids. V lost 8 bases to trimming and J lost 4 bases; unmatched junction nucleotides: 5. Germline V CDR1 and CDR2: GTSNPN, SVGIG (reference sequence). CDR3 DNA: TGTGCCAGGGACAGGGTGGCCACTGAAGCTTTCTTT. Protein product: CARDRVATEAFF.

This clone has only a few counts. The rearrangement links TRBV11-2 to TRBJ2-1, with 7 bases lining up with TRBD1. Germline lookup yields CDR1 SGHAT and CDR2 FQNNGV. The CDR3 consists of 14 residues. V dropped 3 bases and J dropped 6; count of bases not matched to a gene: 5. This chain's CDR3 is CASSFTGESNEQFF. The DNA for the CDR3 is TGTGCCAGCAGCTTCACAGGGGAATCCAATGAGCAGTTCTTC.

The genes are TRBV19 and TRBJ2-7; 9 nucleotides match TRBD1. This CDR3 comprises 14 residues. V was clipped by 4 bases and J by 5 bases; unmatched bases: 6. Germline CDR1 LNHDA, CDR2 SQIVND (reference sequence). This chain's CDR3 is CASSTGQGFHEQYF. CDR3 nucleotide sequence: TGTGCCAGTAGTACTGGACAGGGGTTCCACGAGCAGTACTTC.

This clone was counted only a few times. The V call is TRBV5-1, the J call TRBJ1-6; D not resolved. V dropped 4 bases and J dropped 10 bases, with 15 bases sitting between them. Germline V lookup: CDR1 SGHRS, CDR2 YFSETQ. CDR3 length: 14 residues. This CDR3 reads CASSPDGSSSPLHF. The CDR3 DNA reads as TGCGCCAGCAGCCCCGATGGGTCGTCGTCACCCCTCCACTTT.

The chain carries TRBV10-1 and TRBJ2-3, with D possibly TRBD2 on 7 matching bases. Trimming removed 3 bases at V and 10 bases at J, with 20 bases between. The CDR3 spans 15 residues. The germline gives CDR1 WNHNN, CDR2 SYGVQD (reference sequence). The CDR3 spells CASSEGGANVLAQYF. DNA for the CDR3: TGCGCCAGCAGTGAAGGGGGGGCCAACGTTTTAGCGCAGTATTTT.

The V call is TRBV7-9, the J call TRBJ1-6; 7 bases align to TRBD1. The ends lost 6 bases at V and 7 bases at J; junction bases unmatched: 6. CDR3 length: 14 amino acids. CDR1 is SEHNR and CDR2 is FQNEAQ in the germline V gene (reference sequence). The CDR3 region has the DNA TGTGCCAGCAGTTATGACAGGGAAAATTCACCCCTCCACTTT. It is translated as CASSYDRENSPLHF.

This clone occurred a few times. V gene TRBV19 combines with J gene TRBJ1-1, with no clear D. V was trimmed by 0 bases and J by 1 base, leaving 6 bases between them. The CDR3 extends over 14 amino acids. Germline lookup yields CDR1 LNHDA and CDR2 SQIVND (reference sequence). The CDR3 DNA is TGTGCCAGTAGTATAGAATTAGGGAACACTGAAGCTTTCTTT. It is translated as CASSIELGNTEAFF.

The V call is TRBV29-1, the J call TRBJ2-5, with 8 bases matching TRBD2. The trim removed 7 bases at V and 4 bases at J, leaving 5 bases unmatched. Germline-derived CDR1 and CDR2 are SQVTM and ANQGSEA. CDR3 size: 12 residues. The CDR3 DNA sequence: TGCAGCGCCGCACGGGGGGGAGAGACCCAGTACTTC. Its protein product is CSAARGGETQYF.

The gene calls are TRBV30 and TRBJ1-3; D is possibly TRBD1 (5 bases). The CDR3 loop spans 14 amino acids. V lost 3 bases, J lost 4 bases, and 13 bases lay in between. Germline-derived CDR1 and CDR2 are GTSNPN and SVGIG (reference sequence). The CDR3: CAWSRGVTGNTIYF. Written as DNA, the CDR3 is TGTGCCTGGAGCCGGGGGGTGACGGGAAACACCATATATTTT.

The sample holds a few counts of this clone. V usage is TRBV7-9 and J usage is TRBJ2-7, with 12 bases fitting TRBD1. Per germline, CDR1 SEHNR and CDR2 FQNEAQ (reference sequence). J lost 6 bases, V lost 4 bases, and 10 bases had no gene match. This CDR3 contains 16 residues. The CDR3 DNA sequence: TGTGCCAGCAGCTCGCGGGACAGGGGGCTAAGGGGCGAGCAGTACTTC. Translation gives CASSSRDRGLRGEQYF.

The chain has TRBV30 and TRBJ1-1; weak D call: TRBD1 (5 bases). CDR1 and CDR2 (germline): GTSNPN, SVGIG (reference sequence). This CDR3 spans 12 amino acids. Trimming stripped 2 bases from V and 4 bases from J, with 8 bases between. CDR3 in DNA: TGTGCCTGGAGTATCGGGGGCACTGAAGCTTTCTTT. Translation: CAWSIGGTEAFF.

This clone has a handful of counts. This chain uses TRBV27 with TRBJ1-4; a possible D gene is TRBD1 (6 bases). V lost 4 bases and J 8 bases, leaving 14 bases between the germline ends. The CDR3 is made up of 14 amino acids. Germline assignment: CDR1 MNHEY and CDR2 SMNVEV (reference sequence). CDR3 residues: CASSSPNDREKLFF. For the CDR3, the DNA is TGTGCCAGCAGTTCGCCGAACGACAGGGAAAAACTGTTTTTT.

This clone was seen a few times. The chain couples TRBV27 to TRBJ2-5, with D possibly TRBD1 on 6 matching bases. CDR3 size: 13 residues. V gave up 5 bases and J gave up 2 bases, with 9 bases separating them. CDR1 is MNHEY, CDR2 SMNVEV, per germline (reference sequence). The CDR3 DNA sequence: TGTGCCAGCAGTAAAGGGGGACAAGAGACCCAGTACTTC. It yields the protein CASSKGGQETQYF.

The chain employs TRBV7-9 and TRBJ1-6; TRBD1 might be the D (5 bases). Germline V gene sequence: CDR1 SEHNR, CDR2 FQNEAQ (reference sequence). This CDR3 is 13 amino acids long. The V and J ends lost 2 bases and 7 bases respectively, with 6 bases between them. CDR3 sequence (DNA): TGTGCCAGCAGCTTACGGGGGAATTCACCCCTCCACTTT. It encodes CASSLRGNSPLHF.

This clone was recorded a few times. The rearrangement uses TRBV27 and TRBJ1-2, with no clear D. The ends were cut back, 5 bases at V and 3 bases at J, with 19 bases in the middle. The CDR3 is 16 amino acids. Germline CDR1 reads MNHEY; CDR2 reads SMNVEV (reference sequence). The CDR3 DNA follows: TGTGCCAGCAGTCCTTTAAGTGGCCGTGTGCACTATGGCTACACCTTC. Protein sequence: CASSPLSGRVHYGYTF.

In DNA, the CDR3 is TGCAGCGTTGAACGGGGGGGCCATAATGAGCAGTTCTTC. Translating gives CSVERGGHNEQFF. The rearrangement uses TRBV29-1 and TRBJ2-1; 8 bases are a match to TRBD2. The CDR3 runs to 13 residues. Trimming at V came to 2 bases and at J to 7 bases, leaving 4 bases not matched to a gene. CDR1 and CDR2 (germline): SQVTM, ANQGSEA.

This clone appeared many times. J is TRBJ1-1 and V is TRBV11-2; no clear D. Germline CDR1 and CDR2: SGHAT and FQNNGV. The germline V and J ends were trimmed by 0 bases and 8 bases, with 4 bases remaining between them. The CDR3 covers 11 residues. Here the CDR3 reads CASSLEAEAFF. The CDR3 DNA reads TGTGCCAGCAGCTTAGAGGCCGAAGCTTTCTTT.

The genes are TRBV10-3 and TRBJ1-1; 8 bases map to TRBD1. Trimming at V came to 8 bases and at J to 3 bases, leaving 5 bases not matched to a gene. In germline, CDR1 is ENHRY, CDR2 SYGVKD. The CDR3 spans 13 residues. The CDR3 nucleotides are TGTGCCATCCAGCCACAGGGGGACACTGAAGCTTTCTTT. Its translation: CAIQPQGDTEAFF.

The rearrangement links TRBV11-2 to TRBJ1-5; 7 bases are shared with TRBD1. Germline loops: CDR1 SGHAT, CDR2 FQNNGV. The CDR3 has 14 residues. With V trimmed by 6 bases and J by 7 bases, 9 bases remained unmatched. CDR3 sequence (DNA): TGTGCCAGCAGAAGACAGGGAGAAGGGCAGCCCCAGCATTTT. Translation: CASRRQGEGQPQHF. The whole variable domain, remainder taken from reference TRBV11-2 and TRBJ1-5, is EAGVAQSPRYKIIEKRQSVAFWCNPISGHATLYWYQQILGQGPKLLIQFQNNGVVDDSQLPKDRFSAERLKGVDSTLKIQPAKLEDSAVYLCASRRQGEGQPQHFGDGTRLSIL.

J is TRBJ1-2 and V is TRBV28; TRBD1 is a possible D gene (5 bases). The germline gives CDR1 MDHEN, CDR2 SYDVKM. The CDR3 has 17 residues. The V end lost 5 bases, the J end lost 1 base, and 20 bases lay between the germline ends. CDR3 sequence reads: CASSTVRGAERNYGYTF. DNA of the CDR3: TGTGCCAGCAGTACAGTCCGCGGGGCAGAACGTAACTATGGCTACACCTTC.

This clone was counted between two and nine times. The chain employs TRBV11-2 and TRBJ2-7; no reliable D call. Looked up from germline, CDR1 is SGHAT and CDR2 is FQNNGV. This CDR3 contains 12 residues. V was trimmed by 1 base and J by 7 bases, leaving 8 bases between them. CDR3 DNA: TGTGCCAGCAGCTTAGGACGAGGAGAGCAGTACTTC. Its translation: CASSLGRGEQYF. Full variable domain (missing parts from reference TRBV11-2 and TRBJ2-7): EAGVAQSPRYKIIEKRQSVAFWCNPISGHATLYWYQQILGQGPKLLIQFQNNGVVDDSQLPKDRFSAERLKGVDSTLKIQPAKLEDSAVYLCASSLGRGEQYFGPGTRLTVT.

The rearrangement links TRBV11-2 to TRBJ2-1, with unresolved D. Trimming took off 5 bases at V and 2 bases at J, with 10 bases between the two ends. Germline lookup yields CDR1 SGHAT and CDR2 FQNNGV. This CDR3 contains 14 residues. The CDR3 DNA reads as TGTGCCAGCAGCCTCGGAGCCACCTACAATGAGCAGTTCTTC. Translation: CASSLGATYNEQFF. Variable domain in full (rest from reference TRBV11-2 and TRBJ2-1): EAGVAQSPRYKIIEKRQSVAFWCNPISGHATLYWYQQILGQGPKLLIQFQNNGVVDDSQLPKDRFSAERLKGVDSTLKIQPAKLEDSAVYLCASSLGATYNEQFFGPGTRLTVL.

This clone was counted only a few times. The J gene is TRBJ2-3, the V gene TRBV5-6; 8 positions agree with TRBD1. This CDR3 is built from 14 residues. Germline CDR1 reads SGHDT; CDR2 reads YYEEEE. Unmatched junction bases numbered 7, after V lost 5 bases and J lost 5 bases. The CDR3 loop reads CASRSRGRGDTQYF. The CDR3 DNA is TGTGCCAGCAGATCCAGGGGGCGAGGAGATACGCAGTATTTT.

This chain connects TRBV7-9 to TRBJ1-2; 7 nucleotides line up with TRBD1. Trimming took 5 bases from V and 4 from J; bases not matched to a gene: 4. Per the germline V gene, CDR1 is SEHNR and CDR2 is FQNEAQ (reference sequence). The CDR3 loop spans 13 amino acids. The chain's CDR3 is CASSRTGSYGYTF. CDR3 nucleotide sequence: TGTGCCAGCAGCCGGACAGGCAGCTATGGCTACACCTTC.

This clone was seen a few times. This chain connects TRBV7-9 to TRBJ2-1; D is perhaps TRBD1 or TRBD2 (5 bases each). V gave up 0 bases and J gave up 3 bases, with 9 bases separating them. Germline CDR1 SEHNR, CDR2 FQNEAQ (reference sequence). This CDR3 spans 15 amino acids. CDR3 DNA sequence: TGTGCCAGCAGCTTAGCCGGGACGGACTACAATGAGCAGTTCTTC. As protein: CASSLAGTDYNEQFF.